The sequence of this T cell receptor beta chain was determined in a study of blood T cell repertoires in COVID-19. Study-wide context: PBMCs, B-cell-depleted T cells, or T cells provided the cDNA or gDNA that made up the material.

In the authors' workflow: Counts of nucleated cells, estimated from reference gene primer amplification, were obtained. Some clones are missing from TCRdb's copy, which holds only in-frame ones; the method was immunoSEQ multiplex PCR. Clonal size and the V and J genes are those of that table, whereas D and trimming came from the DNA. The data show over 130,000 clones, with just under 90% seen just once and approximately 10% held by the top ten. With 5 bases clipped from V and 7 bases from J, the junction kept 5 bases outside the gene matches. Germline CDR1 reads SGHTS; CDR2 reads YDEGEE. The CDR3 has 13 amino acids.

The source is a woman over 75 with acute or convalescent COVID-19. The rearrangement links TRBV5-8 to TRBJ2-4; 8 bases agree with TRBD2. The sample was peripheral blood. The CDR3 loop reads CASRPGGVNIQYF. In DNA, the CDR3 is TGTGCCAGCAGACCGGGGGGGGTGAACATTCAGTACTTC.